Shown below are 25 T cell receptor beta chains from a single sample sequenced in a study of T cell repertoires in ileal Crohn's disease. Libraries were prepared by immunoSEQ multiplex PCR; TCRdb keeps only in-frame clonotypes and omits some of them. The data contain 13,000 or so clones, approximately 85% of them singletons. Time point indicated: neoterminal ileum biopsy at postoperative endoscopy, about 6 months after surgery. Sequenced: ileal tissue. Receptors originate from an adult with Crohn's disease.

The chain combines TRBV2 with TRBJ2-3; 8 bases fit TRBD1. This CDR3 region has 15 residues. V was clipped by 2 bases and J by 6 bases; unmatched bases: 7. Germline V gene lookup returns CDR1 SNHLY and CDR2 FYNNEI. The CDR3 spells CASSEFQGAHDTQYF. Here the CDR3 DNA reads TGTGCCAGCAGTGAATTCCAGGGGGCGCATGATACGCAGTATTTT. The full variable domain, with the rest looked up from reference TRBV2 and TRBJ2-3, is EPEVTQTPSHQVTQMGQEVILRCVPISNHLYFYWYRQILGQKVEFLVSFYNNEISEKSEIFDDQFSVERPDGSNFTLKIRSTKLEDSAMYFCASSEFQGAHDTQYFGPGTRLTVL.

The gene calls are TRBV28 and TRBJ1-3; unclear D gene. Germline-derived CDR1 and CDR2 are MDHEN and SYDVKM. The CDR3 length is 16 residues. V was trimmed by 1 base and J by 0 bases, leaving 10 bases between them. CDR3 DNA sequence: TGTGCCAGCAGTTTATCCTCGGGGATCTCTGGAAACACCATATATTTT. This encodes CASSLSSGISGNTIYF.

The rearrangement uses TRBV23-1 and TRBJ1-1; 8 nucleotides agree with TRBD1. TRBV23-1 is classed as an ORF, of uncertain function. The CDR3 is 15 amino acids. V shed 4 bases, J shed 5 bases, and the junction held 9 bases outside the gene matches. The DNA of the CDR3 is TGCGCCAGCAGTCGAAGGGGGGACAGGAGAACTGAAGCTTTCTTT. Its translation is CASSRRGDRRTEAFF.

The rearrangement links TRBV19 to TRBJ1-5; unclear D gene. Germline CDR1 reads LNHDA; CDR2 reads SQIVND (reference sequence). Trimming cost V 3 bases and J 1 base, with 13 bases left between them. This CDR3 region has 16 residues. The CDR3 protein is CASSITQNPSNQPQHF. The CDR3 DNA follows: TGTGCCAGTAGTATTACCCAGAACCCAAGCAATCAGCCCCAGCATTTT.

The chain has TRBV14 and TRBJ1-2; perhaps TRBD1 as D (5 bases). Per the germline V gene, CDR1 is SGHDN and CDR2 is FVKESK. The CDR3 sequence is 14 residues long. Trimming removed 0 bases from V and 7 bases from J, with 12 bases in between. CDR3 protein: CASSQDIRGSGYTF. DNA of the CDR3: TGTGCCAGCAGCCAAGATATAAGGGGCTCTGGCTACACCTTC.

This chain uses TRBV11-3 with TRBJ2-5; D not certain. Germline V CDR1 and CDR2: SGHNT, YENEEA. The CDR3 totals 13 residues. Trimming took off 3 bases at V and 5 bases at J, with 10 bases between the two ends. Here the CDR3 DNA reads TGTGCCAGCAGCTTTTCACGGGTGGAGACCCAGTACTTC. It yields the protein CASSFSRVETQYF.

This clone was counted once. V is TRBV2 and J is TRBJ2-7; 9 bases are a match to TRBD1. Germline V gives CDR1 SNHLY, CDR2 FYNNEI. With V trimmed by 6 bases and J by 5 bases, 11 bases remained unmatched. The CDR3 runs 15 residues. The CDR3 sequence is CASSVGQGRVNEQYF. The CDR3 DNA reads TGTGCCAGCAGCGTCGGACAGGGGCGTGTCAACGAGCAGTACTTC. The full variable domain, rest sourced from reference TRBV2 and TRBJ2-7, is EPEVTQTPSHQVTQMGQEVILRCVPISNHLYFYWYRQILGQKVEFLVSFYNNEISEKSEIFDDQFSVERPDGSNFTLKIRSTKLEDSAMYFCASSVGQGRVNEQYFGPGTRLTVT.

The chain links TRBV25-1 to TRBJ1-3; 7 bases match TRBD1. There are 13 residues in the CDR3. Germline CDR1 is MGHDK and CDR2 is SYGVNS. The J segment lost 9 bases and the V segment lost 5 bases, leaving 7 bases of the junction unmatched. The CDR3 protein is CASSRDRAGTIYF. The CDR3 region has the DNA TGTGCCAGCAGTAGAGACAGGGCGGGCACCATATATTTT.

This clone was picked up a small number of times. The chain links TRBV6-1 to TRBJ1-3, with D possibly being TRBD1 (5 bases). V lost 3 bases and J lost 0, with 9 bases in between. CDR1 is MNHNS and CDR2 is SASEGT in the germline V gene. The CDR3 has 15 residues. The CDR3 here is CASSEKGDSGNTIYF. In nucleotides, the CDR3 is TGTGCCAGCAGTGAGAAAGGGGACTCTGGAAACACCATATATTTT.

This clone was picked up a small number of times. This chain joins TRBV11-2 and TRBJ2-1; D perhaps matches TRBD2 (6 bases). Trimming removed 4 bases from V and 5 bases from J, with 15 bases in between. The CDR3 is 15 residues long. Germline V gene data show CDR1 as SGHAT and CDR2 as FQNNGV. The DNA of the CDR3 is TGTGCCAGCAGCTCAGATTGGGGGGTAGACAATGAGCAGTTCTTC. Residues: CASSSDWGVDNEQFF.

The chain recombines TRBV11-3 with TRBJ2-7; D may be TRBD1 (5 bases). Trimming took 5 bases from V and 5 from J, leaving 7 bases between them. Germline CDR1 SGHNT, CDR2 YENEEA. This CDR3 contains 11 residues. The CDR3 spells CASSQGDEQYF. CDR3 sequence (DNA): TGTGCCAGCAGCCAGGGTGACGAGCAGTACTTC.

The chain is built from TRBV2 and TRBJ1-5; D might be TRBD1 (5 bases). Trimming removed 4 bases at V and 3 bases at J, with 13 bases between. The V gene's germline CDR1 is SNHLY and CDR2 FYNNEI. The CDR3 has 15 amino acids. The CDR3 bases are TGTGCCAGCAGTGGGGGACGGACTACCAATCAGCCCCAGCATTTT. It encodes CASSGGRTTNQPQHF. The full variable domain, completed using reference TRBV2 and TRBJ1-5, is EPEVTQTPSHQVTQMGQEVILRCVPISNHLYFYWYRQILGQKVEFLVSFYNNEISEKSEIFDDQFSVERPDGSNFTLKIRSTKLEDSAMYFCASSGGRTTNQPQHFGDGTRLSIL.

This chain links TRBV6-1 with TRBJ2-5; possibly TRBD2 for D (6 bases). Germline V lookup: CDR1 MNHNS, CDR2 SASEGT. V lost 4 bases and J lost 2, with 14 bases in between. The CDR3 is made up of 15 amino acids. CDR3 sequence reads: CASSVGGSVQETQYF. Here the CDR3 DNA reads TGTGCCAGCAGTGTGGGGGGAAGTGTACAAGAGACCCAGTACTTC.

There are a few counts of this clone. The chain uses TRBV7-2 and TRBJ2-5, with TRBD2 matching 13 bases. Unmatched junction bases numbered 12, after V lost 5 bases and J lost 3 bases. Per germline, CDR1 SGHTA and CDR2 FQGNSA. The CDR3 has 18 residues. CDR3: CASSLWTSGRREKETQYF. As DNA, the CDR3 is TGTGCCAGCAGCCTTTGGACTAGCGGGAGAAGGGAGAAAGAGACCCAGTACTTC.

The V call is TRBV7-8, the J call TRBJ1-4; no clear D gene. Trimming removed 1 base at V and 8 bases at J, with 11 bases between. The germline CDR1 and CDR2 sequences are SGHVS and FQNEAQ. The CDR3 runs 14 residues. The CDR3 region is CASSLGGIWEKLFF. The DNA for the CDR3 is TGTGCCAGCAGCTTAGGAGGGATCTGGGAAAAACTGTTTTTT.

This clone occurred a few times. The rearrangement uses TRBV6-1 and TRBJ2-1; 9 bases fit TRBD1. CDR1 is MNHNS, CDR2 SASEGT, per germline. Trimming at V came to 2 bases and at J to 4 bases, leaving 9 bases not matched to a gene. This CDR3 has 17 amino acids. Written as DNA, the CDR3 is TGTGCCAGCAGTGAAATTCTGAGACAGGGGGAGTACAATGAGCAGTTCTTC. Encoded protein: CASSEILRQGEYNEQFF.

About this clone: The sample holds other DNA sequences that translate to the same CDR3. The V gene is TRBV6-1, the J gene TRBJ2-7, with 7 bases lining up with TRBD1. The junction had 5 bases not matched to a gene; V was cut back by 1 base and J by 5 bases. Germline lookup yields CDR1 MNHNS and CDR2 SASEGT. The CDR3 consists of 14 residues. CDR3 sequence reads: CASSEGQGVDEQYF. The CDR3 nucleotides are TGTGCCAGCAGTGAAGGGCAGGGGGTTGACGAGCAGTACTTC.

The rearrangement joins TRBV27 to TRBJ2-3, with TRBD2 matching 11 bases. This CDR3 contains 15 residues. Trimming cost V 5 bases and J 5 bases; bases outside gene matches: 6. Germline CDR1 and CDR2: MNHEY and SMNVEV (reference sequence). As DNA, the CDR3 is TGTGCCAGCAGTATAGCGGGAGGGCTTGAAGATACGCAGTATTTT. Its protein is CASSIAGGLEDTQYF.

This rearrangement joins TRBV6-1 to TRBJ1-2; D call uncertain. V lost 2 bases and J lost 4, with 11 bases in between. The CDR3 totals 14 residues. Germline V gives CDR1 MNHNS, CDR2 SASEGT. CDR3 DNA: TGTGCCAGCAGTGAACCCGGGGAGGGCTATGGCTACACCTTC. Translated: CASSEPGEGYGYTF.

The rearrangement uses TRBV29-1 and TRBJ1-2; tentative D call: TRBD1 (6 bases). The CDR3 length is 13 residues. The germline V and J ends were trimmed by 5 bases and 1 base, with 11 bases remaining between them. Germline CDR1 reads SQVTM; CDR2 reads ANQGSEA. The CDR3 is CSVLRTDNYGYTF. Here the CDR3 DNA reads TGCAGCGTTCTCCGGACAGATAACTATGGCTACACCTTC.

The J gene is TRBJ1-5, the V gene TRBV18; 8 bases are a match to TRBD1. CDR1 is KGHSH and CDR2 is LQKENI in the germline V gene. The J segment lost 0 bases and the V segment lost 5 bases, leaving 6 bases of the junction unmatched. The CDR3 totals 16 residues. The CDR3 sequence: CASSADRGNSNQPQHF. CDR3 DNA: TGTGCCAGCTCAGCAGACAGGGGAAATAGCAATCAGCCCCAGCATTTT.

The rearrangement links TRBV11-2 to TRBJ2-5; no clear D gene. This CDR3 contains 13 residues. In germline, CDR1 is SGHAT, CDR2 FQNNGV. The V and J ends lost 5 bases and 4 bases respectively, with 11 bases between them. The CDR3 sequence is CASSVLYGETQYF. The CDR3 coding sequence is TGTGCCAGCAGCGTCCTATACGGAGAGACCCAGTACTTC.

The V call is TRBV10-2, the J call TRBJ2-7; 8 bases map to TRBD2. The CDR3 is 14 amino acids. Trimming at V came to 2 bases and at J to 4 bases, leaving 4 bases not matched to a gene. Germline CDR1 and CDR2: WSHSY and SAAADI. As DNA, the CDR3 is TGCGCCAGCAGTGAGCCTGGCGGGGGGTACGAGCAGTACTTC. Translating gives CASSEPGGGYEQYF.

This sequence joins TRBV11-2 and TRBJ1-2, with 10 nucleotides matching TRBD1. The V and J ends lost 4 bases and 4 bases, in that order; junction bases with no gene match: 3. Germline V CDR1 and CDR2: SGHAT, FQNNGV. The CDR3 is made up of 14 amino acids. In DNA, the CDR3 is TGTGCCAGCAGCTACGACAGGGGGCTCTATGGCTACACCTTC. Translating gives CASSYDRGLYGYTF.

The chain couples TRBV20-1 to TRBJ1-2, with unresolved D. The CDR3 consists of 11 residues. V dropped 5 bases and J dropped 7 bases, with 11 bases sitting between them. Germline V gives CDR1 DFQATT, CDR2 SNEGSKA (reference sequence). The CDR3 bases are TGCAGTGCTTCCCGAGAGTTTGGCTACACCTTC. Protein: CSASREFGYTF.